This is a list of T cell receptor beta chains from one sample in a study of neurological immune-mediated disorders. TCRdb independently ran MiXCR on the 5' RACE reads; one entry per CDR3 protein. This sample yields more than 95,000 distinct CDR3 sequences, of which 10% to 13% are seen a single time; approximately 3.4% belongs to the top ten. The sequenced sample consisted of PBMCs. These receptors originate from a female donor with HTLV-1-associated myelopathy (HAM/TSP). Both conserved end residues are part of each CDR3. The D gene is left open where the match is weak. Clone size is shown for a subset of rows, as once, few, many or a class of expanded clone.

>TRBD1|many|TRBV5-6|TRBJ2-7
CASSPNRGKQYF
TGTGCCAGCAGCCCTAACAGGGGGAAGCAGTACTTC
>TRBD1|-|TRBV15|TRBJ2-7
CATTPPGQTHEQYF
TGTGCCACGACCCCCCCGGGACAGACCCACGAGCAGTACTTC
>TRBD1|many|TRBV5-1|TRBJ2-1
CASSLNRQGWFF
TGCGCCAGCAGCTTAAACCGACAGGGCTGGTTCTTC
>-|few|TRBV20-1|TRBJ2-7
CSARLLSSPTAALSGQYF
TGCAGTGCTAGACTCCTCTCGTCCCCCACAGCCGCCCTATCGGGACAGTACTTC
>TRBD1|many|TRBV5-1|TRBJ2-3
CASSPGQGRGLDTQYF
TGCGCCAGCAGCCCGGGACAGGGGAGAGGGTTAGATACGCAGTATTTT
>TRBD1|many|TRBV28|TRBJ1-5
CASTRRQGVNQPQHF
TGTGCCAGCACACGGAGACAGGGGGTAAATCAGCCCCAGCATTTT
>-|many|TRBV11-2|TRBJ2-3
CASSPWTGFSTDTQYF
TGTGCCAGCAGCCCCTGGACGGGTTTTAGCACAGATACGCAGTATTTT
>-|-|TRBV20-1|TRBJ1-5
CSARDLEGGNQPQHF
TGCAGTGCTAGAGATCTGGAGGGGGGCAATCAGCCCCAGCATTTT
>TRBD2|many|TRBV5-1|TRBJ2-7
CASSVAVNREEEQYF
TGCGCCAGCAGCGTAGCTGTGAATCGGGAGGAAGAGCAGTACTTC
>-|many|TRBV20-1|TRBJ1-1
CSARDKAHTEAFF
TGCAGTGCTAGAGACAAGGCGCACACTGAAGCTTTCTTT
>-|-|TRBV20-1|TRBJ1-2
CSAFDPRTYGYTF
TGCAGTGCTTTCGACCCGCGAACCTATGGCTACACCTTC
>-|many|TRBV20-1|TRBJ2-7
CSARSAYEQYF
TGCAGTGCTAGAAGCGCCTACGAGCAGTACTTC
>-|many|TRBV4-2|TRBJ1-2
CASSQETEGYGYTF
TGTGCCAGCAGCCAAGAGACTGAGGGCTATGGCTACACCTTC
>TRBD1|many|TRBV20-1|TRBJ1-5
CSARVWDSRNLNQPQHF
TGCAGTGCTAGAGTTTGGGACAGCCGGAATCTCAATCAGCCCCAGCATTTT
>TRBD2|-|TRBV5-6|TRBJ2-1
CASSFRLAGGHEQFF
TGTGCCAGCAGCTTTCGACTAGCGGGGGGCCATGAGCAGTTCTTC
>TRBD1|once|TRBV3-1|TRBJ1-3
CASTPGQLSGNTIYF
TGTGCCAGTACGCCGGGACAGCTCTCTGGAAACACCATATATTTT
>-|many|TRBV5-1|TRBJ2-7
CASSRTVTSYEQYF
TGCGCCAGCAGCCGGACAGTCACATCCTACGAGCAGTACTTC
>-|many|TRBV4-1|TRBJ1-5
CASSRSRVDQPQHF
TGCGCCAGCAGCCGATCCAGGGTGGATCAGCCCCAGCATTTT